The entry that follows covers one T cell receptor (beta chain) sequence. The specificity of this receptor is unknown. Nothing much larger sits one base from this clone, and base qualities are not available. The record originates from a study of shared clonotypes between healthy human individuals (dated by TCRdb to 2018 to 2021). For the study in its entirety: Three men and two women, aged 18 to 49 years, made up the cohort. Per donor, three plates each were used for CD4 naive and CD4 memory, two for CD8 naive, and one for CD8 memory. Blood TCR repertoires of five healthy adults were deeply sequenced to estimate repertoire size and the extent of clonotype sharing between individuals. To increase sequencing depth and limit assay-specific biases, TCR repertoire library preparation and sequencing were carried out by different laboratories using diverse techniques. Between about 0.85 and 8.9 billion PBMCs per donor were obtained by leukapheresis. The paper as a whole reports these results and caveats: About 5% of naive CD4, 3% to 4% of naive CD8, around 2.3% of memory CD4, and around 0.42% of memory CD8 clonotypes were shared across several donors. Only blood was sampled, and tissue TCR repertoires likely differ from those in blood. The genetic and exposure-history diversity represented was limited by the small number of donors. Compared with non-shared clonotypes, clonotypes shared by all four sorted-subset donors had higher generation probabilities. Pairwise subsampling indicated that sequencing depth was expected to affect the degree of clonotype sharing among donors. Incomplete sequencing was indicated by rarefaction of sorted-subset datasets, despite the large sequencing depth. Estimated clonotype richness was generally larger for naive than for memory subsets.

CD8 naive samples were obtained by positive selection for CCR7 among CD45RO-negative cells, yielding a CD45RA+CCR7+ population from which TemRA cells were excluded. Healthy HIV-negative adults with no recently reported acute infections or vaccinations were included as donors. Every donor was a Caucasian adult living in Nashville, Tennessee, USA. After blood collection by leukapheresis, PBMCs were isolated using Ficoll-Histopaque density gradient centrifugation and then cryopreserved in the vapor phase of liquid nitrogen. Purity and quantity of every magnetically sorted T cell population were checked by analytical flow cytometry. Each sorted fraction had its genomic DNA isolated and then quantified by UV absorbance on a Nanodrop 2000c. Including cysteine and phenylalanine, the CDR3 has 14 amino acids. Only the CDR3 DNA is retained, 42 bases long and in frame from the first base. Trimming costs V 2 bases and J 6 bases, and their ends lie 14 bases apart. Per the germline V gene, MGHRA is the CDR1 and YSYEKL is the CDR2.

Using the deep immunoSEQ assay, multiplex PCR amplified TCR CDR3 regions from genomic DNA. For each cell subset, the extracted genomic DNA was distributed evenly across all wells of several immunoSEQ 96-well plates, and each plate served as one replicate. Each replicate PCR for sorted subsets received roughly 0.2 ug genomic DNA, equal to tens of thousands of T cell genomes. The purified libraries were quantified using a Qubit 3.0 fluorometer, sized with a Bioanalyzer 2100, and then quantified again using the KAPA Library Quantification kit. Every immunoSEQ 96-well plate was sequenced on a dedicated single-read 150-cycle Illumina NextSeq 550 flow cell. As for the original processing: The immunoSEQ output contained only junctional sequences without quality scores, so filtering could not match that applied to full-length reads. To assign V/J genes and CDR3, sequences were annotated against IMGT germline references using PyIR, a Python wrapper for IgBLAST v1.9. Reads with weak V/J assignments (E-value above 1e-6), missing CDR3, stop codons, out-of-frame junctions, or ambiguous translated residues were removed. V3J clonotypes were defined by identical inferred V gene, J gene, and CDR3 amino acid sequence. Percentage overlap between repertoires was computed as shared unique clonotypes divided by the size of the smaller repertoire. Repertoire richness was assessed with RTK rarefaction, the Chao1 estimator, and Recon v2.1 estimates of unobserved clonotypes. Generation probabilities for all TCRbeta clonotypes obtained by the gDNA method from a few donors were computed using OLGA. TCRdb took over this immuneACCESS table, retaining in-frame rearrangements with V and J assigned. Such tables are incomplete; in checked studies, under half of the missing clones stem from an unresolved V gene, and the remainder is unexplained. The DNA was the basis for D and trimming; V, J and clone size are from that table. A total of 550,000 to 750,000 clones appear in this sample, nearly 97% of them only once. 0.11% of the sample goes to the ten largest clones.

The chain is encoded by TRBV4-1 joined to TRBJ2-7; confidence is insufficient to name the D gene. The source material was naive CD8+ T cells sorted from blood. The cell subset or site label corresponds to: CD45RA+CCR7+. This clonotype was sampled from a woman aged 30 to 39 in good health. The DNA reads as follows: TGCGCCAGCAGCCAACGATGGGAATTCGGCGAGCAGTACTTC. It codes for CASSQRWEFGEQYF.